The source of this T cell receptor beta chain is a study of cytomegalovirus exposure and HLA in healthy donors. This CDR3 region has 13 residues. Between the trimmed V and J ends, which lost 5 bases and 6 bases, there was a span of 13 bases. Per the germline V gene, CDR1 is MNHEY and CDR2 is SMNVEV (reference sequence). Use of 60 Vbeta and 13 Jbeta primers characterized the PCR. The table came from immunoSEQ multiplex PCR; TCRdb's copy has only in-frame clones and leaves some out. This sample carries fewer than 150,000 clones, approximately 80% of them seen once, and the ten largest clones take 2% to 3%. Remarks on this clone: Its target is not known.

Study-wide results and caveats: Listed as cytomegalovirus-associated were roughly 180 TCR beta chains. Both high specificity and high sensitivity reportedly marked the classifier's diagnosis of cytomegalovirus status.

V and J are TRBV27 and TRBJ1-2; TRBD1 is a possible D gene (5 bases). The receptor's source is a woman aged 18-29 years in good health and CMV-seronegative. The sample consisted of PBMCs. The CDR3 here is CASSLGGSNGYTF. The CDR3 DNA sequence: TGTGCCAGCAGTCTGGGGGGGTCAAATGGCTACACCTTC.